The next 11 T cell receptor beta chains were all read from a single sample in a study of molecular identifiers for immune sequencing clone quantification. TCRdb independently ran MiXCR on the PCR reads; one entry per CDR3 protein. The table lists under 600,000 distinct CDR3 sequences, less than 30% of them singletons, with around 0.8% in the top ten. Sequences were obtained from naive CD8+ T cells from blood, with Jurkat cell RNA spiked in. Subset indicated: FACS-sorted CD8+CD4-CCR7+CD45RA+ naive T cells. The receptors stem from a human donor in good health. Some libraries in this study had Jurkat cell RNA spiked in.

The rearrangement uses TRBV6-5 and TRBJ2-1; D may be TRBD2 (6 bases). The V gene's germline CDR1 is MNHEY and CDR2 SVGAGI. V lost 5 bases to trimming and J lost 9 bases, with 14 bases between them. The CDR3 has 13 residues. CDR3 amino acids: CASSQGPGGEQFF. DNA of the CDR3: TGTGCCAGCAGTCAAGGTCCCGGGGGTGAGCAGTTCTTC.

A few counts support this clonotype. V gene TRBV11-2 combines with J gene TRBJ2-6; the D gene is possibly TRBD1 (6 bases). V was cut by 5 bases and J by 4 bases, with 15 bases left in between. The CDR3 is 16 residues long. Germline V gives CDR1 SGHAT, CDR2 FQNNGV. The DNA of the CDR3 is TGTGCCAGCAGCCTCCCGTCAGGGGTCGGGGCCAACGTCCTGACTTTC. Protein product: CASSLPSGVGANVLTF.

This sequence joins TRBV29-1 and TRBJ2-1; D gene uncertain. The CDR3 extends over 11 amino acids. V lost 4 bases, J lost 5 bases, and 6 bases lay in between. Germline V lookup: CDR1 SQVTM, CDR2 ANQGSEA. The CDR3: CSVALDNEQFF. The CDR3 coding sequence is TGCAGCGTTGCTCTCGACAATGAGCAGTTCTTC.

A few counts support this clonotype. The chain uses TRBV9 and TRBJ2-5; 12 positions agree with TRBD2. The CDR3 has 16 residues. CDR1 SGDLS and CDR2 YYNGEE come from the germline V gene. V lost 2 bases and J lost 5; bases outside the gene matches: 7. In DNA, the CDR3 is TGTGCCAGCAGCGTCTCTAGCGGGGGGGCTGTGGAGACCCAGTACTTC. As protein: CASSVSSGGAVETQYF.

For this clonotype: This may be a read error: a much more frequent sequence differs by one nucleotide. The chain uses TRBV4-3 and TRBJ2-7; the D gene could be TRBD1 or TRBD2 (5 bases each). The CDR3 consists of 16 residues. Germline V gives CDR1 LGHNA, CDR2 YSLEER. V was cut by 7 bases and J by 0 bases, with 19 bases left in between. In DNA form, the CDR3 reads TGCGCCAGCAACCACGAGAGGGCAGGGAGCTCCTACGAGCAGTACTTC. Translated, it gives CASNHERAGSSYEQYF.

The CDR3 nucleotides read TGTGCCAGTAGTGGCATACGGGGAGTAGGGGAGACCCAGTACTTC. As protein: CASSGIRGVGETQYF. The rearrangement joins TRBV19 to TRBJ2-5; a weak D match, TRBD2 (5 bases). The CDR3 loop spans 15 amino acids. Per the germline V gene, CDR1 is LNHDA and CDR2 is SQIVND (reference sequence). Trimming shortened V by 5 bases and J by 5 bases, and 18 bases separated the two germline ends. Complete variable domain (other parts from reference TRBV19 and TRBJ2-5): DGGITQSPKYLFRKEGQNVTLSCEQNLNHDAMYWYRQDPGQGLRLIYYSQIVNDFQKGDIAEGYSVSREKKESFPLTVTSAQKNPTAFYLCASSGIRGVGETQYFGPGTRLLVL.

The sample holds many counts of this clonotype. The chain recombines TRBV6-5 with TRBJ2-7, with 11 bases fitting TRBD1. The CDR3 consists of 15 residues. J gave up 1 base and V 4 bases, and 3 bases lay outside the gene matches. The germline V gene has CDR1 MNHEY and CDR2 SVGAGI. DNA of the CDR3: TGTGCCAGCAGTTCGGGACAGGGGGTATCCTACGAGCAGTACTTC. As protein: CASSSGQGVSYEQYF.

Many counts were recorded for this clonotype. The rearrangement joins TRBV9 to TRBJ2-3, with TRBD1 as a possible D gene (6 bases). The ends were cut back, 0 bases at V and 4 bases at J, with 9 bases in the middle. The CDR3 runs to 14 residues. Germline CDR1 and CDR2: SGDLS and YYNGEE. The CDR3 here is CASSVGGLADTQYF. The CDR3 DNA follows: TGTGCCAGCAGCGTAGGGGGGCTGGCAGATACGCAGTATTTT.

There are many counts of this clonotype. This CDR3 is CASSTRGDTQYF. The CDR3 region has the DNA TGTGCCAGTAGTACGCGGGGTGATACGCAGTATTTT. The gene calls are TRBV19 and TRBJ2-3; D is possibly TRBD2 (6 bases). Trimming left V 4 bases short and J 6 bases short, with 8 bases between. This CDR3 is 12 amino acids long. CDR1 and CDR2 from the germline V gene are LNHDA and SQIVND (reference sequence).

About this clonotype: This sequence may be a read error, since a much larger clone differs from it by one base. The V call is TRBV7-2, the J call TRBJ2-3, with no clear D. Germline-derived CDR1 and CDR2 are SGHTA and FQGNSA. The CDR3 contains 14 residues. This chain's CDR3 is CARSFREATDTQYF. In DNA, the CDR3 is TGTGCCCGCAGCTTCCGCGAGGCCACAGATACGCAGTATTTT.

At least ten counts were recorded for this clonotype. J is TRBJ2-7 and V is TRBV20-1, with no clear D. Germline V gene data show CDR1 as DFQATT and CDR2 as SNEGSKA (reference sequence). The CDR3 runs to 11 residues. The V end was cut by 3 bases, the J end by 1 base, with 4 bases between. The CDR3 protein is CSASRSYEQYF. The CDR3 region has the DNA TGCAGTGCTAGTAGGTCCTACGAGCAGTACTTC.